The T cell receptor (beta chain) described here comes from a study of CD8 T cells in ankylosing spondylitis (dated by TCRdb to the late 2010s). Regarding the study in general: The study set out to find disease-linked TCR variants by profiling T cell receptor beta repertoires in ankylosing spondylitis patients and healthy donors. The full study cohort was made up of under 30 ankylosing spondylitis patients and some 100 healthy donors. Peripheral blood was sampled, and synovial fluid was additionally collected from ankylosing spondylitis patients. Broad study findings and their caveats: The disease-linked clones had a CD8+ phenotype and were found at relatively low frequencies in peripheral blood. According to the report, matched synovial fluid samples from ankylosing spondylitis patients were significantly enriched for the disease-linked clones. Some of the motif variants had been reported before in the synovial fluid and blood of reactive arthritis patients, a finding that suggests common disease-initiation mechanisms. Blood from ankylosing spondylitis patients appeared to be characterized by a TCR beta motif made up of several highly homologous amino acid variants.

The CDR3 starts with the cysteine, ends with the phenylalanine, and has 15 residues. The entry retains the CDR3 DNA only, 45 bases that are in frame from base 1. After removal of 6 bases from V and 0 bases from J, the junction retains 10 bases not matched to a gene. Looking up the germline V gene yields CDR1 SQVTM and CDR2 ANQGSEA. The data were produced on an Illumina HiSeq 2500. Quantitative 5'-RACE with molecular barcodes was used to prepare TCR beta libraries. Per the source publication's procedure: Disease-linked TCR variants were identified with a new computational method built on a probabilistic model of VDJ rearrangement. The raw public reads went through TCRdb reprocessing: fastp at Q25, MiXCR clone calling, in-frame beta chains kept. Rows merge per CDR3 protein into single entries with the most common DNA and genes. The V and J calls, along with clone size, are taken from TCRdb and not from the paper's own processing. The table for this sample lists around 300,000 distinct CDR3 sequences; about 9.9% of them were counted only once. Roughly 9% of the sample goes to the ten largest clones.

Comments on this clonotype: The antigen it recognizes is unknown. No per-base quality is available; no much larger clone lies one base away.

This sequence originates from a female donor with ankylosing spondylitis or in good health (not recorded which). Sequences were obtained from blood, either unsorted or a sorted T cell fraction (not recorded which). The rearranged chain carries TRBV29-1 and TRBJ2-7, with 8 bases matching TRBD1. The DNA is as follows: TGCAGCGTGAGGACCCTTACAGGGGGCTCCTACGAGCAGTACTTC. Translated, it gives CSVRTLTGGSYEQYF.